This is a list of T cell receptor beta chains from one sample in a study of regulatory T cells in long-lasting Graves disease. TCRdb reprocessed the multiplex PCR reads with MiXCR, giving one entry per CDR3 protein. The sample lists nearly 350,000 distinct CDR3 sequences; around 19% were seen once. Sequenced material: peripheral blood mononuclear cells (PBMCs), taken when the disease was refractory, from a patient treated with antithyroid drugs. Receptors were obtained from a female donor with Graves disease. Both conserved end residues are part of each CDR3. The order of the fields is CDR3 length, J gene, clone size, D gene, V gene, CDR3 DNA, CDR3 protein. The D gene is left open where the match is weak. Only part of the rows carry a size: once, few, many, or a class if the clone is expanded.

>16|TRBJ2-2|few|TRBD1|TRBV24-1
TGTGCCACCAGTGATTACACAGGGGGGAACACCGGGGAGCTGTTTTTT
CATSDYTGGNTGELFF
>12|TRBJ2-5|many|.|TRBV13
TGTGCCAGCAGCGATCGGTGGGAGACCCAGTACTTC
CASSDRWETQYF
>14|TRBJ2-7|.|TRBD1|TRBV30
TGTGCCTTAATGTGGGACAGGGTTTCCTACGAGCAGTACTTC
CALMWDRVSYEQYF
>12|TRBJ1-1|few|.|TRBV30
TGTGCCTGGAATAGCCGATTTGGTAAAGCTTTCTTT
CAWNSRFGKAFF
>14|TRBJ2-7|.|TRBD2|TRBV19
TGTGCCAGTAGTCAGGAAGCGGGAGTTCTCGAGCAGTACTTC
CASSQEAGVLEQYF
>16|TRBJ1-1|.|.|TRBV11-3
TGTGCCAGCAGCTTAGGAAGTGGCACGACGAACACTGAAGCTCTCTTT
CASSLGSGTTNTEALF
>12|TRBJ2-1|.|.|TRBV18
TGTGCCAGCTCACCAACCGGCGATGAGCAGTTCTTC
CASSPTGDEQFF
>18|TRBJ2-1|many|.|TRBV28
TGTGCCAGCAGTTTCCCCCCGACTACCTCAAGGGACTACAATGAGCAGTTCTTC
CASSFPPTTSRDYNEQFF
>12|TRBJ2-1|.|.|TRBV4-1
TGCGCCAGCAGCCGTACAATCAATGAGCAGTTCTTC
CASSRTINEQFF
>12|TRBJ2-7|few|TRBD2|TRBV30
TGTGCCTGGGAGACTAGCGGCTACGAGCAGTACTTC
CAWETSGYEQYF
>15|TRBJ1-6|many|.|TRBV6-1
TGTGCCAGCATTTTACAGCGCTGGGATAATTCACCCCTCCACTTT
CASILQRWDNSPLHF
>14|TRBJ2-1|few|.|TRBV7-9
TGTGCCAGCAGCTTGCGACAGTTTCACAATGAGCAGTTCTTC
CASSLRQFHNEQFF
>15|TRBJ1-5|.|TRBD1|TRBV3-1
TGTGCCAGCAGTCCGGGACAGGGGAGAGGTCAGCCCCAGCATTTT
CASSPGQGRGQPQHF
>13|TRBJ1-6|.|.|TRBV14
TGTGCCAGCAGCCAAGTGGAAGGATCACCCCTCCACTTT
CASSQVEGSPLHF
>18|TRBJ2-7|few|TRBD1|TRBV7-2
TGTGCCAGCAGCTTAGGGACAGGGGGCGGACTAACGTCCTACGAGCAGTACTTC
CASSLGTGGGLTSYEQYF
>16|TRBJ1-6|many|.|TRBV2
TGTGCCAGCAGTGAACCGTGGTTCTCCTATAATTCACCCCTCCACTTT
CASSEPWFSYNSPLHF
>15|TRBJ1-1|.|.|TRBV20-1
TGCAGTGCTAGAGTCCTGGGAATCATGAACACTGAAGCTTTCTTT
CSARVLGIMNTEAFF
>15|TRBJ1-5|many|.|TRBV7-2
TGTGCCAGCAGCTTAGCGCTGGCAGGCAATCAGCCCCAGCATTTT
CASSLALAGNQPQHF
>12|TRBJ1-2|.|.|TRBV5-1
TGCGCCAGCAGCAGGGACCGTAGGGGCTACACCTTC
CASSRDRRGYTF
>15|TRBJ2-5|few|.|TRBV14
TGTGCCAGCAGCCGACAGGAGCGGGGTCAAGAGACCCAGTACTTC
CASSRQERGQETQYF
>16|TRBJ1-5|.|.|TRBV5-6
TGTGCCAGCAGCTTGACCGGGAGGGGCGAGGATCAGCCCCAGCATTTT
CASSLTGRGEDQPQHF
>14|TRBJ2-7|.|.|TRBV6-2/TRBV6-3
TGTGTCAGCAGTGATACAAGGGGGGCCTACGGGCAGTACTTC
CVSSDTRGAYGQYF
>15|TRBJ1-4|many|.|TRBV7-8
TGTGCCAGCAGCTTATTAGGACTAAACGATGAAAAACTGTTTTTT
CASSLLGLNDEKLFF
>14|TRBJ1-1|many|.|TRBV7-8
TGTGCCAGCAGCTCCAGGGTGGGAGAAACTGAAGCTTTCTTT
CASSSRVGETEAFF
>17|TRBJ2-7|.|TRBD2|TRBV20-1
TGCAGTGCTCTGGATCGTTCATCTAGCGGGAGGGCCTACGAGCAGTACTTC
CSALDRSSSGRAYEQYF
>12|TRBJ1-2|.|.|TRBV29-1
TGCAGCGTTGCGAGATTTAACCATGGCTACACCTTC
CSVARFNHGYTF
>11|TRBJ2-5|many|.|TRBV6-1
TGTGCCAGCAAGCCTCGAGAGACCCAGTACTTC
CASKPRETQYF
>15|TRBJ1-6|.|.|TRBV3-1
TGTGCCAGCAGCCAGCCGGGACTTTATAATTCACCCCTCCACTTT
CASSQPGLYNSPLHF
>15|TRBJ2-7|.|TRBD1|TRBV27
TGTGCCAGCAGGATACTGACAGGGGCCAACTCCGAGCAGTACTTC
CASRILTGANSEQYF
>15|TRBJ1-5|.|.|TRBV28
TGTGCCAGCACTTCGGAGACCAGTACTCATCAGCCCCAGCATTTT
CASTSETSTHQPQHF
>17|TRBJ1-5|few|.|TRBV4-2
TGTGCCAGCAGCCAAGAAGTTTCGGCAGGGGTGGACCAGCCCCAGCATTTT
CASSQEVSAGVDQPQHF